This T cell receptor (beta chain) was observed in a study of CD8 T cells in Susac syndrome. RNA, at about 0.5 to 1 ug, was reverse transcribed with random hexamers. TCRdb called the immunoSEQ multiplex PCR reads again in MiXCR, with one record for every CDR3 protein. The sample contains 150,000 or so distinct CDR3 sequences, 93% of which appear only once. This TCR derives from a human donor in good health. Sequenced material: CD4+ T cells from PBMCs.

CDR3 sequence (DNA): TGTGCCAGTAGATTTGGGGGCGCAGACACCGGGGAGCTGTTTTTT. Amino acid sequence: CASRFGGADTGELFF. The rearrangement joins TRBV19 to TRBJ2-2; the D gene is possibly TRBD1 (6 bases). With 6 bases removed from V and 3 bases from J, the gap between germline ends came to 14 bases. CDR3 length: 15 amino acids. Germline V gene sequence: CDR1 LNHDA, CDR2 SQIVND (reference sequence). Full variable domain (remainder filled in from reference TRBV19 and TRBJ2-2): DGGITQSPKYLFRKEGQNVTLSCEQNLNHDAMYWYRQDPGQGLRLIYYSQIVNDFQKGDIAEGYSVSREKKESFPLTVTSAQKNPTAFYLCASRFGGADTGELFFGEGSRLTVL.